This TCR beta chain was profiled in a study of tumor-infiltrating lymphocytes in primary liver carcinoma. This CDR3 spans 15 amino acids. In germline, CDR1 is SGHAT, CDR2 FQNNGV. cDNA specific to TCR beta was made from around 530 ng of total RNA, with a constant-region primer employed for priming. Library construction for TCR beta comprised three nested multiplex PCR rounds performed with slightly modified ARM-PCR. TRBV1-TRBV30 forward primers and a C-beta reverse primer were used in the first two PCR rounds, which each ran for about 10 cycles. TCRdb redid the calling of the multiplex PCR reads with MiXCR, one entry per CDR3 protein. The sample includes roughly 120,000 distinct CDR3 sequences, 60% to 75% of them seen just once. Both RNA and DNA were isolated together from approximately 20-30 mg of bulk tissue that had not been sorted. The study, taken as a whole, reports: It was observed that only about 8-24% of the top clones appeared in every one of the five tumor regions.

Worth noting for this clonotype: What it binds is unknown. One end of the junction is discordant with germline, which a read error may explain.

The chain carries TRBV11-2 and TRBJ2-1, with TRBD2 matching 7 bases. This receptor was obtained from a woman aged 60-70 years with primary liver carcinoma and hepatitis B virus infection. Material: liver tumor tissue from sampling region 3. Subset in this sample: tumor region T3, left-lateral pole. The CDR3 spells CACSLILAAYSEQFF. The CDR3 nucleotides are TGTGCCTGCAGCTTAATCCTAGCGGCTTACAGTGAGCAGTTCTTC.